This note documents a single T cell receptor (beta chain) sequence. In the original processing: It was from reference gene primer amplification that nucleated cell counts were estimated. This table comes from immunoSEQ multiplex PCR, and its TCRdb copy is limited to in-frame clones, with some not included. Clone size and V and J calls were adopted from that table, with D and trimming inferred from the DNA. The sample has 140,000 to 150,000 clones, just under 80% seen once. These data are taken from a study of blood T cell repertoires in COVID-19. Study at large: The analysed material was cDNA or gDNA that came from T cells, B-cell-depleted T cells, or PBMCs.

The CDR3 is 16 amino acids. Germline-derived CDR1 and CDR2 are MDHEN and SYDVKM. Germline trimming cut 5 bases from V and 0 bases from J; bases unmatched to any gene: 8. The sample consisted of peripheral blood. The receptor comes from a woman aged 60-75 years with acute or convalescent COVID-19. The chain has TRBV28 and TRBJ2-7; 9 nucleotides match TRBD1. The CDR3 nucleotides are TGTGCCAGCAGTCTCCTACCGGGACAGGGCTCCTACGAGCAGTACTTC. Amino acid sequence: CASSLLPGQGSYEQYF. Variable domain in full (rest from reference TRBV28 and TRBJ2-7): DVKVTQSSRYLVKRTGEKVFLECVQDMDHENMFWYRQDPGLGLRLIYFSYDVKMKEKGDIPEGYSVSREKKERFSLILESASTNQTSMYLCASSLLPGQGSYEQYFGPGTRLTVT.